The rows below give T cell receptor beta chains drawn from one sample of a study of OX40 agonist ivuxolimab in advanced cancers. Sequenced by immunoSEQ multiplex PCR; TCRdb stores in-frame clones only, minus some. The repertoire has about 73,000 clones, approximately 90% of them found once; the top ten carry roughly 0.56%. The sequencing here drew on CD4+ or CD8+ T cells sorted from blood, taken in a trial of the OX40 agonist ivuxolimab. These receptors were taken from an adult with an advanced solid tumor such as melanoma, head and neck, liver or kidney cancer. Each CDR3 is given with its conserved first and last residue. D genes are given only for firm matches.

j_call d_call v_call cdr3_aa
TRBJ2-1 TRBD2 TRBV14 CASSQGPLAGVLEQFF
TRBJ2-3 - TRBV12-2 CASRSKGDTQYF
TRBJ1-1 - TRBV27 CASSLHSGVMNTEAFF
TRBJ2-1 - TRBV9 CASSVVAMPYNEQFF
TRBJ1-1 - TRBV2 CGVAFVGGGTEAFF
TRBJ1-1 - TRBV25-1 CASSEPGGTEAFF
TRBJ2-6 TRBD2 TRBV5-1 CASGGTSASEGMTF
TRBJ2-5 - TRBV30 CAWSVLAPRGTQYF
TRBJ2-3 - TRBV12-5 CASGLDKLQYF
TRBJ2-5 TRBD2 TRBV7-2 CASSLGGGARTQYF
TRBJ2-7 TRBD2 TRBV6-1 CASSEEAGGYEQYF
TRBJ2-1 TRBD1 TRBV5-4 CASSSRPGTGGSRYNEQFF
TRBJ2-3 TRBD2 TRBV9 CASSVRGRVTDTQYF
TRBJ2-2 TRBD2 TRBV5-1 CASSLGSGSGPGELFF
TRBJ2-7 TRBD2 TRBV28 CASSNGLGPIYEQYF
TRBJ2-2 TRBD2 TRBV12-5 CASGLVRVTSGRVGNTGELFF
TRBJ2-1 TRBD2 TRBV7-3 CASSLKPPSGSGTMVF
TRBJ2-1 - TRBV14 CASSQDVGSWTLGNEQFF
TRBJ1-2 - TRBV25-1 CASRKDPYYGYTF
TRBJ2-3 - TRBV14 CASSPRLGEADTQYF
TRBJ1-5 - TRBV5-4 CASSRDGDQPQHF
TRBJ2-7 TRBD1 TRBV28 CATTDRGPYEQYF
TRBJ2-3 - TRBV6-1 CASSERRGRDTDTQYF